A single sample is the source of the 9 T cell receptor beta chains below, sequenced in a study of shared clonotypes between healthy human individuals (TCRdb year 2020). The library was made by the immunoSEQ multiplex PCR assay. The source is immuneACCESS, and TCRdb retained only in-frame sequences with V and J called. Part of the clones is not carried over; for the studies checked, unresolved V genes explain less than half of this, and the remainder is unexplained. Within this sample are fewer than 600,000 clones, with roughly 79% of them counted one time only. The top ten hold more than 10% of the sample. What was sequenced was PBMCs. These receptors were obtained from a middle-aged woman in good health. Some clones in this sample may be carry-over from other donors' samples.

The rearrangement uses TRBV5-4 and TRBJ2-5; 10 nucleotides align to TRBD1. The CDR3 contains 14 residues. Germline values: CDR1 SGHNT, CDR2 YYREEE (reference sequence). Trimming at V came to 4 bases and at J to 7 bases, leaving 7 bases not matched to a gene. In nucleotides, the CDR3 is TGTGCCAGCAGCGGAGACAGGGGGCTGGGGACCCAGTACTTC. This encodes CASSGDRGLGTQYF.

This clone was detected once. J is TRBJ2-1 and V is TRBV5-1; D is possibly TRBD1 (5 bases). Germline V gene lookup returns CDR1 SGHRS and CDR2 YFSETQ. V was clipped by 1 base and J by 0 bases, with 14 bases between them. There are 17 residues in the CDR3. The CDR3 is CASSLLGRQGSYNEQFF. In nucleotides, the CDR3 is TGCGCCAGCAGCTTGCTGGGTAGGCAGGGCTCCTACAATGAGCAGTTCTTC.

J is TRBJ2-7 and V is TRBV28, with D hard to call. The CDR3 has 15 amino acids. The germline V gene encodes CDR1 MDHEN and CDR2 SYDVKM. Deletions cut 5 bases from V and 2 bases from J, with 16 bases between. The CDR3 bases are TGTGCCAGCAGTACGGACCGTCTCTTAACCTACGAGCAGTACTTC. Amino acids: CASSTDRLLTYEQYF. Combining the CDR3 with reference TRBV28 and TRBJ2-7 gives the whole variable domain DVKVTQSSRYLVKRTGEKVFLECVQDMDHENMFWYRQDPGLGLRLIYFSYDVKMKEKGDIPEGYSVSREKKERFSLILESASTNQTSMYLCASSTDRLLTYEQYFGPGTRLTVT.

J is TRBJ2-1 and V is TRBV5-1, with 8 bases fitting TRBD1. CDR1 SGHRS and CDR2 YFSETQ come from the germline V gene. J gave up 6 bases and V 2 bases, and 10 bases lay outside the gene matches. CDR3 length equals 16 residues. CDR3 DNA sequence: TGCGCCAGCAGCTTCGGACAGGGTGGGACAAGCAATGAGCAGTTCTTC. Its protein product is CASSFGQGGTSNEQFF. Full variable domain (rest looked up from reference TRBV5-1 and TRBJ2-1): KAGVTQTPRYLIKTRGQQVTLSCSPISGHRSVSWYQQTPGQGLQFLFEYFSETQRNKGNFPGRFSGRQFSNSRSEMNVSTLELGDSALYLCASSFGQGGTSNEQFFGPGTRLTVL.

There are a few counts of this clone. The CDR3 is CASSLGFSALDTQYF. CDR3 DNA sequence: TGTGCCAGCAGCTTAGGTTTCAGCGCCCTGGATACGCAGTATTTT. V gene TRBV7-6 combines with J gene TRBJ2-3; D is undetermined. CDR1 SGHVS and CDR2 FNYEAQ come from the germline V gene. This CDR3 is built from 15 residues. V lost 1 base to trimming and J lost 6 bases, with 14 bases between them.

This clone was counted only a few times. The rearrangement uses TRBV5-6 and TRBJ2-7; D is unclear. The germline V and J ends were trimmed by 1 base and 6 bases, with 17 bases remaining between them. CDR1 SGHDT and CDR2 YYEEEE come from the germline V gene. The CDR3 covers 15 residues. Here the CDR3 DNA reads TGTGCCAGCAGCTTGTCTTCGAGACAACTAACCGAGCAGTACTTC. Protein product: CASSLSSRQLTEQYF.

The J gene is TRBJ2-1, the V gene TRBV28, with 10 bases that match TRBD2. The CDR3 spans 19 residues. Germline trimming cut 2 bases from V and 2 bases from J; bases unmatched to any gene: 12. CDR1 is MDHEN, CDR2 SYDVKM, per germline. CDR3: CASSLGGGLAGAAYNEQFF. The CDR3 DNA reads TGTGCCAGCAGTTTAGGGGGCGGGCTAGCGGGAGCCGCCTACAATGAGCAGTTCTTC.

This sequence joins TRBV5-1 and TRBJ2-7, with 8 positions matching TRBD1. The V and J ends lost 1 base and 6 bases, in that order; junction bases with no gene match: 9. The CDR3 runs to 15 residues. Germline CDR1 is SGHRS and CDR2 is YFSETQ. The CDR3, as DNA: TGCGCCAGCAGCTTGATTGGGACAGGTGGGGGCGAGCAGTACTTC. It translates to CASSLIGTGGGEQYF.

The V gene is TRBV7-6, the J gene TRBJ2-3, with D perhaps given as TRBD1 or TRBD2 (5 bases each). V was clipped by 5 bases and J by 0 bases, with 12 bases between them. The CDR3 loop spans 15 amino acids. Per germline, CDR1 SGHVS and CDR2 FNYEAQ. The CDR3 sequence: CASSMGRASTDTQYF. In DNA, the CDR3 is TGTGCCAGCAGCATGGGACGCGCAAGCACAGATACGCAGTATTTT. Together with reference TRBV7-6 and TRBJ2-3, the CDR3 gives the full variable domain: GAGVSQSPRYKVTKRGQDVALRCDPISGHVSLYWYRQALGQGPEFLTYFNYEAQQDKSGLPNDRFSAERPEGSISTLTIQRTEQRDSAMYRCASSMGRASTDTQYFGPGTRLTVL.